This T cell receptor (beta chain) was obtained from a study of shared clonotypes between healthy human individuals. Study-level background: The study drew on a couple of women and a few men aged 18 to 49 as donors.

Study-level findings and limits: An expected dependence of interdonor clonotype sharing on sequencing depth was noted.

Samples left unsorted employed tens of millions of PBMCs for genomic DNA. Each subset's genomic DNA was split evenly across several immunoSEQ plates. The protocol was immunoSEQ multiplex PCR, while the TCRdb copy is restricted to in-frame clones and leaves out a portion. The data contain 450,000 to 600,000 clones, 70% to 80% of them singletons. Regarding this clone: Its antigen is undetermined.

This clonotype was obtained from a woman aged 40 to 50 in good health. Some clones in this sample may be carry-over from other donors' samples. The sample was PBMCs.

CDR3 DNA: TGTGCCTGGAGTGGGGGACCCTACGAGCAGTACTTC. Translated, it gives CAWSGGPYEQYF. This chain uses TRBV30 with TRBJ2-7; D tentatively reads TRBD1 or TRBD2 (5 bases each). Between the trimmed V and J ends, which lost 1 base and 2 bases, there was a span of 6 bases. Germline CDR1 reads GTSNPN; CDR2 reads SVGIG (reference sequence). The CDR3 consists of 12 residues.